Listed here is a single T cell receptor beta chain. Its antigen is not identified. Unstimulated PBMCs were sorted into CD3+CD4+ and CD3+CD8+ populations. Only in-frame clones appear in the TCRdb table, and some are missing; sequencing was by immunoSEQ multiplex PCR. Of roughly 100,000 clones in the sample, roughly four fifths were seen once. The data were taken from a study of T cell clones after liver transplantation. Whole-study context: TCRbeta sequencing after a pre-transplant mixed lymphocyte reaction identified graft-donor-reactive clones, later tracked in post-transplant blood. As an antigen-independent comparator, third-party-reactive TCRbeta sequences came from pre-transplant mixed lymphocyte reactions. Study-level results: A larger donor-reactive than third-party decline suggested partial antigen-specific deletion.

Trimming took 3 bases from V and 4 from J; bases not matched to a gene: 4. CDR3 length: 15 residues. Looked up from germline, CDR1 is MNHNS and CDR2 is SASEGT. The J gene is TRBJ1-1, the V gene TRBV6-1, with 11 positions matching TRBD1. This receptor was identified in a human patient who received a liver transplant. These T cells may partly come from the graft donor. The sample consisted of CD4+ T cells from blood, taken around 50 months after liver transplant. The CDR3 loop is CASSEAGTGGTEAFF. The DNA for the CDR3 is TGTGCCAGCAGTGAGGCCGGGACAGGGGGCACTGAAGCTTTCTTT.